This passage covers 29 T cell receptor beta chains from one sample sequenced in a study of long-term antiretroviral therapy in people with HIV. Run at survey level, the immunoSEQ assay was version v3.0. The assay was immunoSEQ multiplex PCR, and TCRdb's table has in-frame clones only and misses some. The data hold fewer than 25,000 clones, with around 80% observed a single time. The sequenced sample was unsorted PBMCs, obtained 1.9 years after starting antiretroviral therapy. These receptors came from a woman aged 45-65 years with HIV.

V gene TRBV25-1 combines with J gene TRBJ1-6; possible D gene TRBD1, 5 bases. The CDR3 is made up of 14 amino acids. CDR1 is MGHDK and CDR2 is SYGVNS in the germline V gene. V gave up 6 bases and J gave up 12 bases, with 18 bases separating them. CDR3 nucleotide sequence: TGTGCCAGCAGCCTCCCAGTGGAGGGGCAACCCCTCCACTTT. Residues: CASSLPVEGQPLHF.

The chain is built from TRBV5-1 and TRBJ1-1; D is ambiguous. This CDR3 is built from 16 residues. Trimming cost V 0 bases and J 3 bases, with 15 bases left between them. CDR1 and CDR2 (germline): SGHRS, YFSETQ. The chain's CDR3 is CASSLALGLGHTEAFF. The CDR3 coding sequence is TGCGCCAGCAGCTTGGCCTTGGGCCTCGGCCACACTGAAGCTTTCTTT.

The V and J genes are TRBV9 and TRBJ2-3; D is uncertain. CDR1 is SGDLS, CDR2 YYNGEE, per germline. This CDR3 has 15 amino acids. Trimming pared 3 bases from V and 1 base from J, leaving 12 bases between. The CDR3 DNA follows: TGTGCCAGCAGCGCCTACCAGACTGGCACAGATACGCAGTATTTT. It codes for CASSAYQTGTDTQYF. Using reference TRBV9 and TRBJ2-3 for the parts outside the CDR3, the full variable domain is DSGVTQTPKHLITATGQRVTLRCSPRSGDLSVYWYQQSLDQGLQFLIQYYNGEERAKGNILERFSAQQFPDLHSELNLSSLELGDSALYFCASSAYQTGTDTQYFGPGTRLTVL.

Written as DNA, the CDR3 is TGCGCCAGCAGCTTGGGGTTGGGCGGGGGCCCTGACGGTGAGCAGTTCTTC. Protein sequence: CASSLGLGGGPDGEQFF. The V and J genes are TRBV5-1 and TRBJ2-1; D possibly corresponds to TRBD2 (7 bases). Germline V gives CDR1 SGHRS, CDR2 YFSETQ. Trimming took 0 bases from V and 9 from J, leaving 22 bases between them. The length of the CDR3 is 17 residues.

This clone was found a few times. The chain carries TRBV19 and TRBJ1-6, with D tentatively TRBD1 (6 bases). Germline V lookup: CDR1 LNHDA, CDR2 SQIVND (reference sequence). This CDR3 has 13 residues. The ends were cut back, 10 bases at V and 10 bases at J, with 17 bases in the middle. The CDR3 DNA reads TGTGCCACCCAGTGGGGGGGCCAATCACCCCTCCACTTT. This sequence encodes CATQWGGQSPLHF. The whole variable domain, filled in from reference TRBV19 and TRBJ1-6, reads DGGITQSPKYLFRKEGQNVTLSCEQNLNHDAMYWYRQDPGQGLRLIYYSQIVNDFQKGDIAEGYSVSREKKESFPLTVTSAQKNPTAFYLCATQWGGQSPLHFGNGTRLTVT.

The chain couples TRBV15 to TRBJ2-7, with D perhaps TRBD1 (6 bases). This CDR3 has 13 amino acids. V gave up 0 bases and J gave up 4 bases, with 7 bases separating them. Germline-derived CDR1 and CDR2 are LNHNV and YYDKDF (reference sequence). CDR3 bases: TGTGCCACCAGCAGAGATCAGGGGTACGAGCAGTACTTC. Its protein product is CATSRDQGYEQYF.

This clone was seen only once. The chain is built from TRBV4-3 and TRBJ2-3, with 12 bases identical to TRBD2. Losses at the gene ends were 1 base for V and 3 bases for J; bases not matched to a gene: 2. The CDR3 contains 16 residues. Germline assignment: CDR1 LGHNA and CDR2 YSLEER. The CDR3 DNA follows: TGCGCCAGCAGCCAAGGCCTAGCGGGGGGGACAGATACGCAGTATTTT. Protein product: CASSQGLAGGTDTQYF.

The table lists this clone with a few counts. This rearrangement joins TRBV28 to TRBJ1-2; 9 bases are shared with TRBD1. With 5 bases clipped from V and 5 bases from J, the junction kept 3 bases outside the gene matches. Germline loops: CDR1 MDHEN, CDR2 SYDVKM. The CDR3 totals 13 residues. The CDR3 nucleotides read TGTGCCAGCAGTGCGGGACAGGGATATGGCTACACCTTC. Its protein is CASSAGQGYGYTF.

V and J are TRBV28 and TRBJ2-7; D is possibly TRBD2 (5 bases). The V gene's germline CDR1 is MDHEN and CDR2 SYDVKM. This CDR3 is 17 amino acids long. The V and J ends lost 4 bases and 0 bases respectively, with 19 bases between them. The CDR3, as DNA: TGTGCCAGCAGTTCCCCTTCTTCTTGGGAGAGCTCCTACGAGCAGTACTTC. This sequence encodes CASSSPSSWESSYEQYF.

The chain has TRBV27 and TRBJ2-5; tentative D call: TRBD1 (5 bases). This CDR3 has 13 amino acids. The germline CDR1 and CDR2 sequences are MNHEY and SMNVEV (reference sequence). With 2 bases removed from V and 6 bases from J, the gap between germline ends came to 10 bases. This chain's CDR3 is CASSLGRAKTQYF. CDR3 coding DNA: TGTGCCAGCAGTTTAGGCAGGGCAAAGACCCAGTACTTC.

The V call is TRBV29-1, the J call TRBJ2-7; 9 positions agree with TRBD2. The CDR3 length is 17 residues. Losses at the gene ends were 0 bases for V and 0 bases for J; bases not matched to a gene: 9. From germline, CDR1 is SQVTM and CDR2 ANQGSEA. CDR3 in DNA: TGCAGCGTTGAAGATCAAAGCGGGGGGTACTCCTCCTACGAGCAGTACTTC. Translating it yields CSVEDQSGGYSSYEQYF.

The genes are TRBV2 and TRBJ2-1; TRBD2 matches 16 bases. Germline CDR1 is SNHLY and CDR2 is FYNNEI. This CDR3 has 15 residues. J gave up 10 bases and V 6 bases, and 6 bases lay outside the gene matches. This CDR3 is CASRAGTSGGAEQFF. Written as DNA, the CDR3 is TGTGCCAGCAGGGCCGGGACTAGCGGGGGGGCCGAGCAGTTCTTC.

The chain uses TRBV7-3 and TRBJ2-5, with no clear D. The CDR3 totals 13 residues. With 5 bases removed from V and 1 base from J, the gap between germline ends came to 8 bases. Looked up from germline, CDR1 is SGHTA and CDR2 is FQGTGA. This CDR3 is CASSVLGQETQYF. The CDR3 region has the DNA TGTGCCAGCAGCGTCCTTGGCCAAGAGACCCAGTACTTC.

This chain uses TRBV27 with TRBJ2-1; the match to TRBD2 covers 8 bases. The CDR3 spans 21 residues. Per germline, CDR1 MNHEY and CDR2 SMNVEV (reference sequence). V was pared by 8 bases and J by 0 bases, with 24 bases of the junction left unmatched. This CDR3 is CASRQAVVYGGDMSSYNEQFF. The CDR3 nucleotides are TGTGCCAGCCGCCAGGCGGTTGTCTACGGGGGGGATATGAGCTCCTACAATGAGCAGTTCTTC.

The V and J genes are TRBV7-2 and TRBJ2-7, with D maybe TRBD2 (7 bases). Germline V CDR1 and CDR2: SGHTA, FQGNSA. Trimming stripped 1 base from V and 3 bases from J, with 13 bases between. CDR3 length: 15 residues. CDR3: CASSLGGGAVYEQYF. The CDR3 DNA sequence: TGTGCCAGCAGCTTAGGAGGGGGGGCTGTCTACGAGCAGTACTTC.

V usage is TRBV2 and J usage is TRBJ1-2; TRBD1 might be the D (5 bases). V shed 2 bases and J shed 6 bases, with 7 bases lying between them. This CDR3 has 12 amino acids. Germline assignment: CDR1 SNHLY and CDR2 FYNNEI. The DNA for the CDR3 is TGTGCCAGCAGTGAATCGGGGGATGGCTACACCTTC. Residues: CASSESGDGYTF.

V usage is TRBV30 and J usage is TRBJ1-3, with no clear D. The CDR3 totals 15 residues. The germline gives CDR1 GTSNPN, CDR2 SVGIG (reference sequence). V lost 3 bases to trimming and J lost 0 bases, with 12 bases between them. DNA for the CDR3: TGTGCCTGGAGGGGAACAGTACACTCTGGAAACACCATATATTTT. It encodes CAWRGTVHSGNTIYF.

The chain links TRBV5-1 to TRBJ2-7; D ambiguous. The V gene's germline CDR1 is SGHRS and CDR2 YFSETQ. Trimming removed 5 bases from V and 4 bases from J, with 7 bases in between. The CDR3 loop spans 11 amino acids. Here the CDR3 DNA reads TGCGCCAGCAGGATTTCTTACGAGCAGTACTTC. Translating gives CASRISYEQYF.

This chain links TRBV7-2 with TRBJ1-1; 7 bases are shared with TRBD1. The CDR3 loop spans 14 amino acids. Per the germline V gene, CDR1 is SGHTA and CDR2 is FQGNSA. J was trimmed by 5 bases and V by 1 base; bases with no gene match: 4. The CDR3 bases are TGTGCCAGCAGCTTAGGACAGGGTAGTACTGAAGCTTTCTTT. This sequence encodes CASSLGQGSTEAFF. The variable domain in full, completed from reference TRBV7-2 and TRBJ1-1, reads GAGVSQSPSNKVTEKGKDVELRCDPISGHTALYWYRQSLGQGLEFLIYFQGNSAPDKSGLPSDRFSAERTGGSVSTLTIQRTQQEDSAVYLCASSLGQGSTEAFFGQGTRLTVV.

V gene TRBV7-2 combines with J gene TRBJ2-1; no clear D gene. In germline, CDR1 is SGHTA, CDR2 FQGNSA. CDR3 length: 15 residues. V dropped 3 bases and J dropped 11 bases, with 20 bases sitting between them. CDR3 loop: CASSFLGGVGNKQFF. The CDR3 DNA sequence: TGTGCCAGCAGCTTCTTAGGTGGGGTTGGGAATAAGCAGTTCTTC.

This clone was counted a few times. V usage is TRBV7-3 and J usage is TRBJ2-7; D assignment may be TRBD1 or TRBD2 (6 bases each). The germline V gene has CDR1 SGHTA and CDR2 FQGTGA. The CDR3 contains 16 residues. Trimming took off 10 bases at V and 4 bases at J, with 26 bases between the two ends. Here the CDR3 reads CAKFRGGILGSYEQYF. CDR3 nucleotides: TGTGCCAAATTCAGAGGGGGGATCCTCGGAAGTTACGAGCAGTACTTC.

CDR3 sequence: CASYSYLGSNQPQHF. The DNA for the CDR3 is TGTGCCAGCTATTCCTACCTGGGCAGCAATCAGCCCCAGCATTTT. V and J are TRBV28 and TRBJ1-5; D gene uncertain. This CDR3 is 15 amino acids long. Trimming left V 8 bases short and J 1 base short, with 15 bases between. Germline CDR1 and CDR2: MDHEN and SYDVKM.

This chain uses TRBV7-9 with TRBJ1-2, with D unresolved. This CDR3 spans 15 amino acids. V gave up 7 bases and J gave up 3 bases, with 18 bases separating them. The V gene's germline CDR1 is SEHNR and CDR2 FQNEAQ (reference sequence). This CDR3 reads CASTKGSLPHYGYTF. CDR3 coding DNA: TGTGCCAGCACCAAGGGCTCTCTTCCCCACTATGGCTACACCTTC.

The chain employs TRBV2 and TRBJ1-5; perhaps TRBD1 as D (6 bases). V lost 6 bases and J 5 bases, leaving 17 bases between the germline ends. This CDR3 region has 15 residues. Germline V CDR1 and CDR2: SNHLY, FYNNEI. The CDR3 DNA follows: TGTGCCAGCAGAGCTCAGGGGTTGCGGGATCAGCCCCAGCATTTT. Its translation: CASRAQGLRDQPQHF.

The rearrangement uses TRBV19 and TRBJ1-3, with 10 bases matching TRBD1. V lost 7 bases, J lost 2 bases, and 2 bases stayed unmatched. Germline CDR1 reads LNHDA; CDR2 reads SQIVND (reference sequence). CDR3 size: 14 residues. The DNA for the CDR3 is TGTGCCAGTATGGGGACAGGGGCTGGAAACACCATATATTTT. Protein product: CASMGTGAGNTIYF.

This chain links TRBV7-2 with TRBJ2-1; D uncertain. CDR3 length: 17 amino acids. Looked up from germline, CDR1 is SGHTA and CDR2 is FQGNSA. Trimming pared 0 bases from V and 0 bases from J, leaving 12 bases between. The CDR3, as DNA: TGTGCCAGCAGCTTAGCGAGCAGTTGGTCCTCCTACAATGAGCAGTTCTTC. This gives the protein CASSLASSWSSYNEQFF.

This rearrangement joins TRBV5-1 to TRBJ2-6; weak D call: TRBD1 (5 bases). The V end was cut by 2 bases, the J end by 0 bases, with 15 bases between. Germline V gene data show CDR1 as SGHRS and CDR2 as YFSETQ. This CDR3 region has 18 residues. Written as DNA, the CDR3 is TGCGCCAGCAGCTTAAGACAGCAGACATTCTCTGGGGCCAACGTCCTGACTTTC. Translated, it gives CASSLRQQTFSGANVLTF. The variable domain in full, with the rest retrieved from reference TRBV5-1 and TRBJ2-6, is KAGVTQTPRYLIKTRGQQVTLSCSPISGHRSVSWYQQTPGQGLQFLFEYFSETQRNKGNFPGRFSGRQFSNSRSEMNVSTLELGDSALYLCASSLRQQTFSGANVLTFGAGSRLTVL.

The V call is TRBV20-1, the J call TRBJ2-7; a possible D gene is TRBD1 (6 bases). CDR3 length: 11 amino acids. V gave up 3 bases and J gave up 6 bases, with 9 bases separating them. Germline V lookup: CDR1 DFQATT, CDR2 SNEGSKA (reference sequence). The DNA for the CDR3 is TGCAGTGCTAGGGACAGCGGCGAGCAGTACTTC. Translated: CSARDSGEQYF.

The chain is built from TRBV6-5 and TRBJ1-5, with D possibly being TRBD1 (5 bases). Germline loops: CDR1 MNHEY, CDR2 SVGAGI. The CDR3 contains 13 residues. The V end lost 2 bases, the J end lost 4 bases, and 6 bases lay between the germline ends. CDR3 bases: TGTGCCAGCAGTTACGCAGGGAATCAGCCCCAGCATTTT. Translating gives CASSYAGNQPQHF.